The next 5 T cell receptor beta chains were all read from a single sample in a study of monozygotic twins with inflammatory bowel disease. TCRdb derives one entry per CDR3 protein from the 5' RACE reads, leaving out DNA. The specimen's table records about 450,000 distinct CDR3 sequences. Specimen: blood. The receptors were sampled from a human donor with ulcerative colitis or Crohn's disease, or a healthy co-twin of an affected twin (not recorded which).

The chain joins TRBV29-1 to TRBJ2-5; TCRdb's D gene call, TRBD1, goes unchecked for lack of DNA. The germline V gene has CDR1 SQVTM and CDR2 ANQGSEA. The CDR3 runs 11 residues. The CDR3 sequence: CSVRAWETQYF.

The V and J genes are TRBV6-2 or TRBV6-3 and TRBJ2-1. CDR1 and CDR2 from the germline V gene are MNHEY and SVGEGT. This CDR3 contains 14 residues. CDR3 sequence: CASTARQYYNEQFF.

The chain combines TRBV7-6 with TRBJ2-1; TCRdb proposes TRBD1, but this gene call is untestable without DNA. There are 15 residues in the CDR3. Germline assignment: CDR1 SGHVS and CDR2 FNYEAQ. The CDR3 loop reads CASSFDRDIYNEQFF. The full variable domain, with the rest looked up from reference TRBV7-6 and TRBJ2-1, is GAGVSQSPRYKVTKRGQDVALRCDPISGHVSLYWYRQALGQGPEFLTYFNYEAQQDKSGLPNDRFSAERPEGSISTLTIQRTEQRDSAMYRCASSFDRDIYNEQFFGPGTRLTVL.

V usage is TRBV5-1 and J usage is TRBJ2-1; TCRdb names TRBD2, which stays unverified in the absence of DNA. This CDR3 is 15 amino acids long. Germline CDR1 is SGHRS and CDR2 is YFSETQ. CDR3 protein: CASSQQPSGANEQFF.

The rearrangement uses TRBV9 and TRBJ1-1; TCRdb selects TRBD1, and the lack of DNA leaves this call unchecked. The CDR3 consists of 18 residues. CDR1 SGDLS and CDR2 YYNGEE come from the germline V gene. CDR3 loop: CASSVLPRLQGVNTEAFF.